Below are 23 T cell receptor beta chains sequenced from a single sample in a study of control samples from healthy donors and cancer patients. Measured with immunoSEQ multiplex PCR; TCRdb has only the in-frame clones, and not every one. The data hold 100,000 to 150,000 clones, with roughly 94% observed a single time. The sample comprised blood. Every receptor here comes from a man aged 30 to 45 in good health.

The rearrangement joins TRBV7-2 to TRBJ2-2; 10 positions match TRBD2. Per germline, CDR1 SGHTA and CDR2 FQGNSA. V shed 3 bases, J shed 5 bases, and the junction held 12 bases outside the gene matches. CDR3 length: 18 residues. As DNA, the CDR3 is TGTGCCAGCAGCTTTAAGCAGCGGGGGGGCGTTAGTACCGGGGAGCTGTTTTTT. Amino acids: CASSFKQRGGVSTGELFF.

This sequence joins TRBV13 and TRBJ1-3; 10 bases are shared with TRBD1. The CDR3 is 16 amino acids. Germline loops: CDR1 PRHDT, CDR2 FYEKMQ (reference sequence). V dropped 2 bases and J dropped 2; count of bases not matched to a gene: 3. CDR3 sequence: CASSLIGTGAGNTIYF. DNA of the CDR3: TGTGCCAGCAGCTTAATTGGGACAGGGGCTGGAAACACCATATATTTT.

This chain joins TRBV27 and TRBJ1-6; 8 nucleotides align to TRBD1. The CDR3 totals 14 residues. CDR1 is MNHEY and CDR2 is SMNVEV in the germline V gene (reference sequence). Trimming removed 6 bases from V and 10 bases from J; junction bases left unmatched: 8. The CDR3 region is CASSPGQGESPLHF. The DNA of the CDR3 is TGTGCCAGCAGCCCCGGACAGGGAGAATCACCCCTCCACTTT.

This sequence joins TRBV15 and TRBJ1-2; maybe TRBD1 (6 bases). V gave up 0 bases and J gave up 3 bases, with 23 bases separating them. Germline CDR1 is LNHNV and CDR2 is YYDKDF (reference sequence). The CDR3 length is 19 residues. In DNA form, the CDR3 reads TGTGCCACCAGCAGAGATAGCAGGCGGGCAGGCCCAGGGGACTATGGCTACACCTTC. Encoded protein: CATSRDSRRAGPGDYGYTF.

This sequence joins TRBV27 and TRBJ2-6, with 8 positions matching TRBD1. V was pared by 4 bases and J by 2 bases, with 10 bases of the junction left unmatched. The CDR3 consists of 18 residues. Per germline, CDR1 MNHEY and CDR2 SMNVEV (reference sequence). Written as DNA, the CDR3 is TGTGCCAGCAGTTGGGCCCACAGGGGGTCGGCTGGGGCCAACGTCCTGACTTTC. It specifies CASSWAHRGSAGANVLTF.

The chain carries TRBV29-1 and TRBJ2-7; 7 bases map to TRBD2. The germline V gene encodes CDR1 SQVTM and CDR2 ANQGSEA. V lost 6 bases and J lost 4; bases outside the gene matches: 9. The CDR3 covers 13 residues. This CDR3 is CSVADIGGYEQYF. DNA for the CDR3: TGCAGCGTGGCGGACATCGGGGGGTACGAGCAGTACTTC.

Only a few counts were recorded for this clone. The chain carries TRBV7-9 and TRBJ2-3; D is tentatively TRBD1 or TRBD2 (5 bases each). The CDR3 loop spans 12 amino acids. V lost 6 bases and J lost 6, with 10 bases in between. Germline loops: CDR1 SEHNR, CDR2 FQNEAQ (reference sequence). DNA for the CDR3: TGTGCCAGCAGTGAGGGGTCGGATACGCAGTATTTT. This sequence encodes CASSEGSDTQYF. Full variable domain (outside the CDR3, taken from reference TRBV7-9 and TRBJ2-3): DTGVSQNPRHKITKRGQNVTFRCDPISEHNRLYWYRQTLGQGPEFLTYFQNEAQLEKSRLLSDRFSAERPKGSFSTLEIQRTEQGDSAMYLCASSEGSDTQYFGPGTRLTVL.

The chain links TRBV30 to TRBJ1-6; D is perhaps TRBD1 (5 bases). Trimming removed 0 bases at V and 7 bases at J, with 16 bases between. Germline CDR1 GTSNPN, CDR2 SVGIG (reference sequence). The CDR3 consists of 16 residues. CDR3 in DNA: TGTGCCTGGAGTGTAACTAACAGGCCAGGGAATTCACCCCTCCACTTT. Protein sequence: CAWSVTNRPGNSPLHF.

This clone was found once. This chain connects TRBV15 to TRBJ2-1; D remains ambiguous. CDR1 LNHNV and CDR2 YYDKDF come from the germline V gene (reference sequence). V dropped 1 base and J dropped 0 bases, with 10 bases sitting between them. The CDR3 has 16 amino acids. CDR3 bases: TGTGCCACCAGCAGAGGCTACATGAGCTCCTACAATGAGCAGTTCTTC. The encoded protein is CATSRGYMSSYNEQFF. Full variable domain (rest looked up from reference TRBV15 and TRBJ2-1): DAMVIQNPRYQVTQFGKPVTLSCSQTLNHNVMYWYQQKSSQAPKLLFHYYDKDFNNEADTPDNFQSRRPNTSFCFLDIRSPGLGDTAMYLCATSRGYMSSYNEQFFGPGTRLTVL.

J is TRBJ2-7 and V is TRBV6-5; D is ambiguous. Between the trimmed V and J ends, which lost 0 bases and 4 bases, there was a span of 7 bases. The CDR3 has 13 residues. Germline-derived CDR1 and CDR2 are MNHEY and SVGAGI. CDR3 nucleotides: TGTGCCAGCAGTTACTCCAGCCTTTACGAGCAGTACTTC. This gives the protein CASSYSSLYEQYF.

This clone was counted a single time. DNA of the CDR3: TGTGCCAGCAGCCCTCGGGCGGGGGCCGCCTTTAGGGGTAACGAGCAGTACTTC. Protein sequence: CASSPRAGAAFRGNEQYF. The chain carries TRBV9 and TRBJ2-7, with D possibly being TRBD2 (7 bases). This CDR3 region has 18 residues. The germline CDR1 and CDR2 sequences are SGDLS and YYNGEE. V was trimmed by 4 bases and J by 5 bases, leaving 28 bases between them.

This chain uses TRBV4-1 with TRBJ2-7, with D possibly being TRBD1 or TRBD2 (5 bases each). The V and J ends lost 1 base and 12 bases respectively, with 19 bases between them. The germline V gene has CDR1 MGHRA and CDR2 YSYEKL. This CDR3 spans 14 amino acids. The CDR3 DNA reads TGCGCCAGCAGCCAAGGCTTCGCAGGGACCCCCCGGTACTTC. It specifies CASSQGFAGTPRYF.

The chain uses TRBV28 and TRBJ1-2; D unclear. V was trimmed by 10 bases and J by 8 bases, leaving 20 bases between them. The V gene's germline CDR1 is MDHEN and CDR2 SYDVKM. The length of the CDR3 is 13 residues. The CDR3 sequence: CAIQRQTPNGYTF. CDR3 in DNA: TGTGCCATCCAACGCCAGACTCCGAACGGCTACACCTTC.

CDR3 coding DNA: TGTGCCAGCAGCTTAACTGGCGGGGGGGACGAGCAGTTCTTC. It is translated as CASSLTGGGDEQFF. The rearrangement uses TRBV7-3 and TRBJ2-1; 9 positions match TRBD2. In germline, CDR1 is SGHTA, CDR2 FQGTGA. J gave up 10 bases and V 0 bases, and 4 bases lay outside the gene matches. CDR3 length: 14 residues.

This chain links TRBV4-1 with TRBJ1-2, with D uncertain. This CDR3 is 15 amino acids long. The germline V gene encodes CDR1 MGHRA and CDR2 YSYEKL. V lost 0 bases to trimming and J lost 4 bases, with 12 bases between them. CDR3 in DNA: TGCGCCAGCAGCCAAGATTTCGGGGTTCTCTATGGCTACACCTTC. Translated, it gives CASSQDFGVLYGYTF.

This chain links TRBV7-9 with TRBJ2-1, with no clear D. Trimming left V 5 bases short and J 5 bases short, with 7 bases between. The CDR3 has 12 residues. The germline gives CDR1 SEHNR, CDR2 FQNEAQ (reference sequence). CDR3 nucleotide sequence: TGTGCCAGCAGCGCTCGGGACAATGAGCAGTTCTTC. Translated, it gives CASSARDNEQFF.

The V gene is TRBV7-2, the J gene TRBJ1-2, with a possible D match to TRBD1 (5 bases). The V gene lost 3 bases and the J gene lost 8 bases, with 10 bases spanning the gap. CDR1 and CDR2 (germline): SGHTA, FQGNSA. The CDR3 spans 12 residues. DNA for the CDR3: TGTGCCAGCAGCTTGGGGGAATGGGGCTACACCTTC. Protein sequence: CASSLGEWGYTF.

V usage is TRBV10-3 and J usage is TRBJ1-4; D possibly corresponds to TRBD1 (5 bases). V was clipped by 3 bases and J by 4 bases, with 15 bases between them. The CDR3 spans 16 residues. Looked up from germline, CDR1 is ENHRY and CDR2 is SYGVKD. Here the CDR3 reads CAISEYQGTGNEKLFF. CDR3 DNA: TGTGCCATCAGTGAATACCAAGGGACGGGTAATGAAAAACTGTTTTTT.

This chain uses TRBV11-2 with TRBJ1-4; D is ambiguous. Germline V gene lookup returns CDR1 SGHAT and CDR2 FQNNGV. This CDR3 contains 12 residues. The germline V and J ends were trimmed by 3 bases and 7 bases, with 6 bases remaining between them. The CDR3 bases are TGTGCCAGCAGCTTCTCAGGTGAAAAACTGTTTTTT. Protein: CASSFSGEKLFF.

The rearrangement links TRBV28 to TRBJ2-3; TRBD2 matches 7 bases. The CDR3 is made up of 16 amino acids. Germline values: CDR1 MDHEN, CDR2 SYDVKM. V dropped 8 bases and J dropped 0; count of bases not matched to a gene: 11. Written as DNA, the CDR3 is TGTGCCAGCTCCCGGGGGGAATTCTCTAGCACAGATACGCAGTATTTT. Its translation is CASSRGEFSSTDTQYF.

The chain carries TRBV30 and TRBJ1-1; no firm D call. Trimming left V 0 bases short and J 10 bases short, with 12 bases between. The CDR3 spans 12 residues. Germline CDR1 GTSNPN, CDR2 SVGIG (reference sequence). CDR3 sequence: CAWSVRSVRAFF. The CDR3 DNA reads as TGTGCCTGGAGTGTACGGTCGGTGAGAGCTTTCTTT.

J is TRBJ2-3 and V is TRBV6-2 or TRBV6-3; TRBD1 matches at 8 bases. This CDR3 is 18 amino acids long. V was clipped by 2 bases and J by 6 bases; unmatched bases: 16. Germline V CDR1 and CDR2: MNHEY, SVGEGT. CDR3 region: CASSYPTPWQGAPDTQYF. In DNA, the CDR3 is TGTGCCAGCAGTTACCCCACTCCGTGGCAGGGGGCGCCCGATACGCAGTATTTT.

Written as DNA, the CDR3 is TGTGCCAGCAGCCAGAATACCAATGAGCAGTTCTTC. It is translated as CASSQNTNEQFF. The chain uses TRBV5-5 and TRBJ2-1; D gene unclear. Trimming stripped 4 bases from V and 6 bases from J, with 8 bases between. The CDR3 spans 12 residues. Germline assignment: CDR1 SGHKS and CDR2 YYEKEE (reference sequence). The full variable domain, rest sourced from reference TRBV5-5 and TRBJ2-1, is DAGVTQSPTHLIKTRGQQVTLRCSPISGHKSVSWYQQVLGQGPQFIFQYYEKEERGRGNFPDRFSARQFPNYSSELNVNALLLGDSALYLCASSQNTNEQFFGPGTRLTVL.